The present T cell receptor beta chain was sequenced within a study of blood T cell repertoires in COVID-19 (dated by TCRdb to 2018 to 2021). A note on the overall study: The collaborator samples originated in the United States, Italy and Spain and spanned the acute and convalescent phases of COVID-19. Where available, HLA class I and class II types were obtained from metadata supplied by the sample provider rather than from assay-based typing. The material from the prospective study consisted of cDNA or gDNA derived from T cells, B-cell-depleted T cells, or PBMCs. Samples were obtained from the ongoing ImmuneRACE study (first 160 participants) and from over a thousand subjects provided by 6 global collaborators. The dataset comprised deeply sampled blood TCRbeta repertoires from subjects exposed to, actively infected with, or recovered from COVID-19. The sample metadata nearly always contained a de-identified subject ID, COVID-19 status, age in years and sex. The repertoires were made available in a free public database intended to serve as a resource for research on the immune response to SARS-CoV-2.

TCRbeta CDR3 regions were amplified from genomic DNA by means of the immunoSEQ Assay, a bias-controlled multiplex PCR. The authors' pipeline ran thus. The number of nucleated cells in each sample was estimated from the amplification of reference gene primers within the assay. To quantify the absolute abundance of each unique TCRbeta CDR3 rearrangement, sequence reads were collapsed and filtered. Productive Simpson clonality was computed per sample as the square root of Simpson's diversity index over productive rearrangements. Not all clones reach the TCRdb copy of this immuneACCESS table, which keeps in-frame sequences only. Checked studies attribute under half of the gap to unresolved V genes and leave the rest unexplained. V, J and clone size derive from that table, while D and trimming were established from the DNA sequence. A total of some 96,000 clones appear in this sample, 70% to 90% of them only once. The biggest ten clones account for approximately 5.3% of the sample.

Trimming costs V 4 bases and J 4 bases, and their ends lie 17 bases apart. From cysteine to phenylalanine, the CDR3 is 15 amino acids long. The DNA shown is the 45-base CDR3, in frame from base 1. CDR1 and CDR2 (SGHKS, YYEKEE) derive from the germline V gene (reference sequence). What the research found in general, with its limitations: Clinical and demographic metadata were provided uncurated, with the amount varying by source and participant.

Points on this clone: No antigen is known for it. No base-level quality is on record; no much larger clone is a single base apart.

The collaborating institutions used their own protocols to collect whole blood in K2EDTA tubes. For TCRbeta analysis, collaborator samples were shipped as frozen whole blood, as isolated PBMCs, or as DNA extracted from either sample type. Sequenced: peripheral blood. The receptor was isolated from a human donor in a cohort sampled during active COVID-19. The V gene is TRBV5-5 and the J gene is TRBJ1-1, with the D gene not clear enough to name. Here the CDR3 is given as CASSTSEGAFTEAFF. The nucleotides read TGTGCCAGCAGCACTTCGGAGGGCGCTTTCACTGAAGCTTTCTTT.